This TCR beta chain stems from a study of shared clonotypes between healthy human individuals. Germline CDR1 and CDR2: SGHAT and FQNNGV. The CDR3 covers 14 residues. Trimming took off 5 bases at V and 3 bases at J, with 11 bases between the two ends. This clone has a handful of counts. The assay was immunoSEQ multiplex PCR, and TCRdb's table has in-frame clones only and misses some. The table shows 450,000 to 500,000 clones, with around 80% occurring only once. There were no recent acute infections or vaccinations among the donors, who were healthy HIV-negative adults. The specimen sequenced was PBMCs. This chain uses TRBV11-2 with TRBJ2-1, with D perhaps TRBD1 (5 bases). The sequence was obtained from a woman aged 40 to 55 in good health. Some clones in this sample may be carry-over from other donors' samples. This chain's CDR3 is CASSPDRIYNEQFF. CDR3 nucleotide sequence: TGTGCCAGCAGCCCCGACAGAATCTACAATGAGCAGTTCTTC.